A selection of T cell receptor beta chains follows, all from one sample in a study of Graves' ophthalmopathy and Graves' hyperthyroidism. TCRdb itself ran the multiplex PCR reads through MiXCR, one entry per CDR3 protein. The top ten hold 2.5% to 3.5% of the sample, which has 400,000 to 450,000 distinct CDR3 sequences, roughly 20% seen once. The material sequenced was peripheral blood. These receptors were obtained from a woman between 18 and 30 years old with stable Graves' hyperthyroidism. Each CDR3 is given with its conserved first and last residue. D genes are given only for firm matches. Clone size is given for some rows only: seen once, a few or many times, or a class if the clone is expanded.

-,many,TRBV11-2,TRBJ1-2,CASSLQLDGYGYTF,TGTGCCAGCAGCTTACAACTGGACGGCTATGGCTACACCTTC
TRBD1,-,TRBV15,TRBJ1-1,CATSSDPDRVNTEAFF,TGTGCCACCAGCAGTGACCCCGACAGGGTGAACACTGAAGCTTTCTTT
TRBD2,-,TRBV7-2,TRBJ2-5,CASSLRGRLAGQETQYF,TGTGCCAGCAGCTTGCGGGGTCGACTAGCGGGCCAAGAGACCCAGTACTTC
-,many,TRBV6-5,TRBJ1-2,CASSYSNGVGYGYTF,TGTGCCAGCAGTTACTCGAACGGGGTGGGCTATGGCTACACCTTC
TRBD2,many,TRBV7-8,TRBJ2-2,CASSPLASTGELFF,TGTGCCAGCAGCCCACTAGCGTCCACCGGGGAGCTGTTTTTT
-,many,TRBV11-2,TRBJ2-2,CASTSYRRSNTGELFF,TGTGCCAGCACCTCCTACCGGAGATCGAACACCGGGGAGCTGTTTTTT
TRBD1,-,TRBV12-3/TRBV12-4,TRBJ2-7,CASSLTDRGAHEQYF,TGTGCCAGCAGTTTAACGGACAGGGGGGCCCACGAGCAGTACTTC
TRBD2,many,TRBV6-2/TRBV6-3,TRBJ2-5,CASSPPSGGKYQETQYF,TGTGCCAGCAGTCCCCCTAGCGGGGGAAAGTACCAAGAGACCCAGTACTTC
-,many,TRBV11-1,TRBJ2-5,CASSLGVRIQETQYF,TGTGCCAGCAGCTTAGGAGTGCGGATCCAAGAGACCCAGTACTTC
-,many,TRBV12-3/TRBV12-4,TRBJ2-5,CASSFRGKETQYF,TGTGCCAGCAGTTTTCGCGGGAAAGAGACCCAGTACTTC
-,-,TRBV4-1,TRBJ2-5,CASSQAARADETQYF,TGCGCCAGCAGCCAAGCAGCCAGGGCGGATGAGACCCAGTACTTC
-,few,TRBV27,TRBJ1-1,CASSQVSINTEAFF,TGTGCCAGCAGTCAGGTCTCGATAAACACTGAAGCTTTCTTT
-,many,TRBV12-3/TRBV12-4,TRBJ1-5,CASSSRFQPQHF,TGTGCCAGCAGTTCCCGCTTTCAGCCCCAGCATTTT
TRBD2,many,TRBV6-2/TRBV6-3,TRBJ2-7,CASSYGSTSGTSEQYF,TGTGCCAGCAGTTACGGGTCGACTAGCGGGACGTCCGAGCAGTACTTC
TRBD2,few,TRBV6-1,TRBJ2-2,CASSMASGYTGELFF,TGTGCCAGCAGTATGGCTAGCGGTTACACCGGGGAGCTGTTTTTT
-,many,TRBV28,TRBJ1-1,CASSFRQFKDEAFF,TGTGCCAGCAGTTTCCGTCAGTTTAAGGATGAAGCTTTCTTT
-,-,TRBV7-2,TRBJ2-4,CASSIDWWDLAKNVKYF,TGTGCCAGCAGCATCGACTGGTGGGACTTAGCCAAAAACGTTAAGTACTTC
-,many,TRBV20-1,TRBJ2-5,CSATRQLQETQYF,TGCAGTGCCACCCGACAGCTTCAAGAGACCCAGTACTTC
-,-,TRBV20-1,TRBJ2-7,CSASDPVVGYEQYF,TGCAGTGCTAGCGACCCCGTGGTGGGATACGAGCAGTACTTC
TRBD2,many,TRBV27,TRBJ2-7,CASSPAGVEGSYEQYF,TGTGCCAGCAGTCCGGCGGGGGTGGAGGGTTCCTACGAGCAGTACTTC
TRBD2,many,TRBV20-1,TRBJ2-7,CSAFRLAGGYEQYF,TGCAGTGCCTTCAGACTAGCGGGTGGCTACGAGCAGTACTTC
TRBD1,many,TRBV15,TRBJ2-2,CATTESGQGAAGELFF,TGTGCCACCACCGAGTCGGGACAGGGGGCCGCCGGGGAGCTGTTTTTT